Each of the 5 T cell receptor beta chains below was sequenced from the same sample in a study of T-cell reconstitution after alpha-beta-depleted transplantation in children. TCRbeta library preparation incorporated unique molecular identifiers. TCRdb redid the calling of the PCR reads with MiXCR, one entry per CDR3 protein. The repertoire has hundreds of thousands of distinct CDR3 sequences, 32% of them found once; the top ten carry 2% to 2.5%. The sample was PBMCs from the stem cell graft donor, taken from the stem cell graft. These receptor sequences come from a human donor who donated a stem cell graft to a child with aplastic anemia.

The chain couples TRBV7-2 to TRBJ2-3; tentatively, D is TRBD2 (6 bases). The CDR3 is made up of 13 amino acids. Trimming took 3 bases from V and 11 from J, leaving 15 bases between them. Germline CDR1 is SGHTA and CDR2 is FQGNSA. The DNA of the CDR3 is TGTGCCAGCAGCTTTGATAGCGGTGGGGGGCAGTATTTT. This codes for CASSFDSGGGQYF.

The sample holds many counts of this clonotype. The chain is built from TRBV12-3 or TRBV12-4 and TRBJ2-2; 16 bases match TRBD2. V was pared by 3 bases and J by 5 bases, with 0 bases of the junction left unmatched. The CDR3 is made up of 16 amino acids. The CDR3 loop is CASSLGLAGGTGELFF. The CDR3 bases are TGTGCCAGCAGTTTGGGACTAGCGGGAGGGACCGGGGAGCTGTTTTTT.

This clonotype was observed once. The chain employs TRBV7-9 and TRBJ2-2, with D hard to call. Per the germline V gene, CDR1 is SEHNR and CDR2 is FQNEAQ (reference sequence). The CDR3 is made up of 16 amino acids. Trimming shortened V by 10 bases and J by 0 bases, and 18 bases separated the two germline ends. CDR3: CATQSSQQANTGELFF. For the CDR3, the DNA is TGTGCCACCCAATCATCTCAGCAAGCGAACACCGGGGAGCTGTTTTTT.

The chain links TRBV5-1 to TRBJ2-7; perhaps TRBD1 as D (6 bases). The CDR3 covers 15 residues. With 5 bases removed from V and 4 bases from J, the gap between germline ends came to 19 bases. Germline V gene sequence: CDR1 SGHRS, CDR2 YFSETQ. The CDR3 region is CASRSRPGVIYEQYF. In DNA, the CDR3 is TGCGCCAGCAGGAGTCGGCCAGGGGTAATTTACGAGCAGTACTTC.

The chain links TRBV6-2 or TRBV6-3 to TRBJ2-7; D is undetermined. The CDR3 has 12 amino acids. Germline CDR1 is MNHEY and CDR2 is SVGEGT. V lost 5 bases, J lost 6 bases, and 11 bases lay in between. In DNA form, the CDR3 reads TGTGCCAGCAGTCAAGTTCGCTCCGAGCAGTACTTC. Its protein is CASSQVRSEQYF.